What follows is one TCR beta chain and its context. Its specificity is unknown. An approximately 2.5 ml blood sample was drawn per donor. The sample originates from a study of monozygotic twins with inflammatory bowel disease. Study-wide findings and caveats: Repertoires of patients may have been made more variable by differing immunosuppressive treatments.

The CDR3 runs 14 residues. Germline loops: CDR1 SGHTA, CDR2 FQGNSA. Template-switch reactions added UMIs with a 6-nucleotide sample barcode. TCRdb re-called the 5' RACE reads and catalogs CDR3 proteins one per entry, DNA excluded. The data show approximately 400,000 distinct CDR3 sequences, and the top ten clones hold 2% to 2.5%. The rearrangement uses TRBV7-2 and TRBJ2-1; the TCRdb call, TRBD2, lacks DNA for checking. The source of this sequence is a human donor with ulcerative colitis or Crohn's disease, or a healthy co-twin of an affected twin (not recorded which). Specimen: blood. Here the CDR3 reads CASSFGRTRNEQFF.